This is a list of T cell receptor beta chains from one sample in a study of T cell responses to AZD1222 COVID-19 vaccine. The table came from immunoSEQ multiplex PCR; TCRdb's copy has only in-frame clones and leaves some out. Here the sample spans fewer than 110,000 clones, 88% being singletons. The sequences come from peripheral blood, collected on day 0 of AZD1222 vaccination. The receptors here all came from an adult in good health. CDR3s include the opening cysteine and the closing phenylalanine or tryptophan. A D gene is named only where the DNA matches it firmly. Clone size is stated in some rows and not others, as once, few, many or a class when expanded.

>TRBJ2-7|TRBV2|TRBD1|-
TGTGCCAGCAGTGAACAGGGGGCAGCCAACGAGCAGTACTTC
CASSEQGAANEQYF
>TRBJ2-7|TRBV3-1/TRBV3-2|TRBD2|-
TGTGCCAGCAGCCAAGCTAGCGGAGGATTCTACGAGCAGTACTTC
CASSQASGGFYEQYF
>TRBJ1-5|TRBV5-8|TRBD1|-
TGTGCCAGCAGCACCGGGACAGGGAATCAGCCCCAGCATTTT
CASSTGTGNQPQHF
>TRBJ2-1|TRBV7-6|TRBD2|-
TGTGCCAGCAGCCTTAAGGTACTAGCGGGGGCAAACAATGAGCAGTTCTTC
CASSLKVLAGANNEQFF
>TRBJ2-7|TRBV3-1/TRBV3-2|-|-
TGTGCCACGGAGACAAAGCCCTACGAGCAGTACTTC
CATETKPYEQYF
>TRBJ1-4|TRBV25-1|TRBD1|-
TGTGCCAGCAGCTCCGGGACAGGAGTCGAAAAACTGTTTTTT
CASSSGTGVEKLFF
>TRBJ2-7|TRBV28|TRBD2|-
TGTGCCAGCAGTTCCGGGACTAGCGCCCACGAGCAGTACTTC
CASSSGTSAHEQYF
>TRBJ1-6|TRBV6-5|-|-
TGTGCCAGCAGTCCCGGGGGGGGCAGTTCACCCCTCCACTTT
CASSPGGGSSPLHF
>TRBJ2-3|TRBV12-5|TRBD2|-
TGTGCTAGTGGTTTGGTCCCCGGTGGCGGGAGAGGCAACTACCCCACAGATACGCAGTATTTT
CASGLVPGGGRGNYPTDTQYF
>TRBJ2-2|TRBV2|-|-
TGTGCCAGCAGAATCGACAAATCGAACACCGGGGAGCTGTTTTTT
CASRIDKSNTGELFF
>TRBJ1-4|TRBV15|-|-
TGTGCCACCAGCAGAGATAAGCACAGGGTATATGAAAAACTGTTTTTT
CATSRDKHRVYEKLFF
>TRBJ1-3|TRBV19|-|-
TGTGCCAGTAGTCCAAGACGCACCGGCGGGGGAAACACCATATATTTT
CASSPRRTGGGNTIYF
>TRBJ2-1|TRBV5-4|-|-
TGTGCCAGCAGCTCTGACAGTAAACAGTTCTTC
CASSSDSKQFF
>TRBJ1-1|TRBV19|-|-
TGTGCCAGTAGTATAGTGCCGAACACTGAAGCTTTCTTT
CASSIVPNTEAFF
>TRBJ2-1|TRBV5-4|-|-
TGTGCCAGCAGCTATAGGAGCTCCTACAATGAGCAGTTCTTC
CASSYRSSYNEQFF
>TRBJ1-6|TRBV6-2/TRBV6-3|TRBD1|once
TGTGCCAGCAGTCGACAGGGGATTCATTCACCCCTCCACTTT
CASSRQGIHSPLHF
>TRBJ1-2|TRBV9|TRBD1|-
TGTGCCAGCAGCTCCCGGGTCCGGACAGGGGACTATGGCTACACCTTC
CASSSRVRTGDYGYTF
>TRBJ1-6|TRBV4-3|-|-
TGCGCCAGCAGCCAAGATAAGAGGCAGGATTCACCCCTCCACTTT
CASSQDKRQDSPLHF
>TRBJ1-2|TRBV19|TRBD1|-
TGTGCCAGTAGTCCCGGGACAGGCTATGGCTACACCTTC
CASSPGTGYGYTF
>TRBJ1-4|TRBV19|-|-
TGTGCCAGTACGGAGAACCCAACTAATGAAAAACTGTTTTTT
CASTENPTNEKLFF
>TRBJ1-6|TRBV5-1|TRBD1|-
TGCGCCAGCAGCTTGACAGGGGGCTCGCTCGGTTCACCCCTCCACTTT
CASSLTGGSLGSPLHF
>TRBJ1-6|TRBV11-2|-|-
TGTGCCAGCAGCTCGGGACTCAATAATTCACCCCTCCACTTT
CASSSGLNNSPLHF
>TRBJ2-7|TRBV7-9|-|-
TGTGCCAGCAGCAAAACGTCTCAGGGCTTGAACCCCTACGAGCAGTACTTC
CASSKTSQGLNPYEQYF
>TRBJ1-2|TRBV19|-|-
TGTGCCAGTAGTCCCCCAGCAGGGAACTATGGCTACACCTTC
CASSPPAGNYGYTF
>TRBJ2-7|TRBV28|TRBD2|-
TGTGCCAGCTGGTCTAGCGGGAGCTACGAGCAGTACTTC
CASWSSGSYEQYF
>TRBJ1-2|TRBV5-4|-|-
TGTGCCAGCAGCTTGGCCTCAGAAAACTATGGCTACACCTTC
CASSLASENYGYTF
>TRBJ1-1|TRBV5-4|TRBD1|-
TGTGCCAGCAGCCGGACAGGGGGCAAGACTGAAGCTTTCTTT
CASSRTGGKTEAFF
>TRBJ1-1|TRBV12-3/TRBV12-4|-|-
TGTGCCAGCAGTGCAGGGACTGAAGCTTTCTTT
CASSAGTEAFF
>TRBJ1-1|TRBV9|-|-
TGTGCCAGCAGCGTAGTGGGGGCGAGCACTGAAGCTTTCTTT
CASSVVGASTEAFF
>TRBJ1-3|TRBV7-2|TRBD1|-
TGTGCCAGCAGCTTAAAGGGGGCCTCTGGAAACACCATATATTTT
CASSLKGASGNTIYF
>TRBJ1-3|TRBV7-2|-|-
TGTGCCAGCAGCTTAGGACGGCAGAGCTCTGGAAACACCATATATTTT
CASSLGRQSSGNTIYF
>TRBJ1-1|TRBV20-1|-|once
TGCAGTGCTAGTCCTGGGAACACTGAAGCTTTCTTT
CSASPGNTEAFF
>TRBJ1-5|TRBV7-2|-|once
TGTGCCAGCAGCTTAGAGGGGGTACCGCAGCCCCAGCATTTT
CASSLEGVPQPQHF
>TRBJ1-5|TRBV19|-|-
TGTGCCAGTAATTTCGGGACGCCTAATCAGCCCCAGCATTTT
CASNFGTPNQPQHF
>TRBJ1-2|TRBV4-1|TRBD1|-
TGCGCCAGCAGCCAAAGGTCGGACCAGGCAGGGGGCGCGTACGGCTACACCTTC
CASSQRSDQAGGAYGYTF
>TRBJ1-5|TRBV3-1/TRBV3-2|-|once
TGTGCCAGCAGCCAGAGACAGGGCAATCAGCCCCAGCATTTT
CASSQRQGNQPQHF
>TRBJ1-2|TRBV13|TRBD1|-
TGTGCCAGCAGCTTCGGAGGGGGCGACGATGGCTACACCTTC
CASSFGGGDDGYTF
>TRBJ2-2|TRBV5-1|-|-
TGCGCCAGCAGCTTGTCAGGGGACGGGGAGCTGTTTTTT
CASSLSGDGELFF
>TRBJ2-7|TRBV12-3/TRBV12-4|-|medium-sized
TGTGCCAGCAGTCTCGGGTCCGGGGACGAGCAGTACTTC
CASSLGSGDEQYF
>TRBJ1-5|TRBV3-1/TRBV3-2|-|-
TGTGCCAGCAGCCAAGCTAACAATCAGCCCCAGCATTTT
CASSQANNQPQHF
>TRBJ1-1|TRBV19|-|-
TGTGCCAGTAGTTTTCAACAGGGGAACACTGAAGCTTTCTTT
CASSFQQGNTEAFF
>TRBJ1-1|TRBV15|-|-
TGTGCCACCAGCAGACAGTGGGAGGACACTGAAGCTTTCTTT
CATSRQWEDTEAFF
>TRBJ2-3|TRBV7-6|-|once
TGTGCCAGCAGTTTTACAGGAATTGGAGATACGCAGTATTTT
CASSFTGIGDTQYF
>TRBJ1-1|TRBV7-2|-|-
TGTGCCAGCACCCTTAGGCAAGAGCCAACTGAAGCTTTCTTT
CASTLRQEPTEAFF
>TRBJ1-1|TRBV5-4|-|-
TGTGCCAGCAGCTTGGGTGGACAAGGGAGACAAACTGAAGCTTTCTTT
CASSLGGQGRQTEAFF
>TRBJ1-4|TRBV10-2|-|-
TGCGCCAGCGGCACTTTCGGGACCACTAATGAAAAACTGTTTTTT
CASGTFGTTNEKLFF
>TRBJ2-7|TRBV14|TRBD1|-
TGTGCCAGCAGCCAAGGGGCAGGGGGCATTAAGTCGCGGGAGCAGTACTTC
CASSQGAGGIKSREQYF
>TRBJ1-1|TRBV19|-|-
TGTGCCAGTAGTATACGTGCGGGAGAAGCTTTCTTT
CASSIRAGEAFF
>TRBJ2-7|TRBV9|-|-
TGTGCCAGCAGCGTAGGTCCTTCGGGAACCTACGAGCAGTACTTC
CASSVGPSGTYEQYF
>TRBJ1-3|TRBV4-3|-|once
TGCGCCAGCAGCCAAGGGCCGGACTCTGGAAACACCATATATTTT
CASSQGPDSGNTIYF